Sequencing of this T cell receptor beta chain was carried out in a study of vaccination effects on CD4 cells after COVID-19 (dated by TCRdb to 2022 to 2024). With respect to the entire study: Each participant received two doses of an mRNA SARS-CoV-2 vaccine, either BNT162b2 or mRNA-1273. The study compared SARS-CoV-2 spike-specific CD4+ TCR repertoires before and after mRNA vaccination in COVID-19 convalescent patients and infection-naive vaccine recipients. The full study included over 8 COVID-19 convalescent patients and a handful of SARS-CoV-2-naive healthy vaccine recipients. The Oncomine TCR Beta short-read assay on an Illumina iSeq 100 was used to sequence cultures from other donors in the study. What the work shows at the level of the full study, not this receptor alone: Clones induced by infection and clones induced by vaccination both contracted markedly at late timepoints after vaccination, which fits with T cell responses waning over time. In healthy vaccine recipients, vaccine-induced clones were almost all SARS-CoV-2 mono-reactive, with only 1 of 255 being cross-reactive with common cold coronaviruses. The study was limited by a small number of convalescent patients and lacked early post-infection timepoints.

Trimming at the junction amounts to 5 bases on V and 6 bases on J, and the germline ends lie 11 bases apart. The CDR3 measures 11 amino acids from cysteine to phenylalanine. The DNA shown is the 33-base CDR3, in frame from base 1. From a lookup of the germline V gene, CDR1 and CDR2 are SQVTM and ANQGSEA. To prepare the library, the immunoSEQ multiplex PCR assay was applied. DNA from the CD4+ T cells that had been cultured and isolated underwent TCR beta CDR3 sequencing. Turning to the authors' computational methods: Non-productive TCR sequences were discarded, and reads were trimmed to the CDR3 region, with only CDR3s of 7 or more amino acids retained. Antigen-specific clonotypes were identified using the MANAFEST web app by comparison of expansion in peptide wells against reference cultures. To count as positive, a clone had to show expansion at FDR<0.05 compared with the reference and with all other wells, an odds ratio above 5, and a frequency above 0.1% in two replicate wells. Cross-reactive clonotypes were defined as significantly expanded in SARS-CoV-2 spike wells and in at least one common cold coronavirus spike condition. CDR3 similarity was assessed by Levenshtein distance with the stringdist R package, and unrooted trees were built with ape in R 3.6.1. TCRdb retrieved this table from immuneACCESS and kept in-frame rearrangements only. Not all clones are present; in checked studies, unresolved V genes account for under half, and no reason is known for the remainder. Clone size and V and J calls were adopted from that table, with D and trimming inferred from the DNA. This sample comprises about 25,000 clones, roughly 73% of them detected only once. About 5% of the sample belongs to the ten largest clones.

The ViraFEST assay stimulated PBMC with viral peptide pools and then used TCR sequencing to identify antigen-specific CD4+ T cell clonotypes by expansion. After around 11 days of culture, CD4+ T cells were isolated with the EasySep CD4+ T cell isolation kit. The absence of prior SARS-CoV-2 infection in healthy vaccine recipients was confirmed by negative nucleocapsid antibodies before and after vaccination. Each well held over 1.5 million PBMC cultured in IMDM containing roughly 5% human AB serum, about 10 IU/ml IL-2 and gentamicin, along with about 9.3 ug/ml peptides. On days 3 and 7, half of the culture medium was replaced with fresh IL-2-containing medium. Unless noted otherwise, every peptide stimulation condition was cultured in triplicate wells. Using Ficoll-Paque Plus gradient centrifugation, PBMC were separated from whole blood and then either used fresh or cryopreserved at -140C. Overlapping peptide pools spanned the spike proteins of SARS-CoV-2 and the common cold coronaviruses HCoV-NL63, HCoV-OC43 and HCoV-229E. The QIAamp micro DNA kit was used to extract genomic DNA from the cultured CD4+ T cells.

This clone was found a few times. It has no known antigen specificity. No much larger clonotype is one base removed from it; base qualities were not supplied. This clonotype was obtained from a human donor who received a COVID-19 vaccine. This sequence uses TRBV29-1 and TRBJ2-7; the D gene assignment is perhaps TRBD1 or TRBD2, with each matching 5 bases. The sample in question was CD4+ T cells from PBMCs cultured with SARS-CoV-2 spike peptides, obtained before COVID-19 vaccination. The label giving this sample's cell subset or site can be read as: SARS-CoV-2 spike overlapping peptide pool stimulation. For the CDR3, the sequence is CSVSRGPEQYF. The DNA sequence is TGCAGCGTTTCGAGGGGACCCGAGCAGTACTTC.